Below are 30 T cell receptor beta chains sequenced from a single sample in a study of blood T cell repertoires in COVID-19 (TCRdb year 2020). The library was generated by the immunoSEQ multiplex PCR assay. What TCRdb holds here is the immuneACCESS table cut down to in-frame rearrangements. Part of the clones is not present; checked against another copy, under half of the missing clones reflect an unresolved V gene, and the others are unexplained. The sample yields about 400,000 clones; 85% to 90% were counted once. Approximately 9.3% of the sample is taken by the ten largest. The specimen sequenced was PBMCs or T cells enriched from blood (not recorded which). The receptors originated from a woman between 50 and 59 years old who had recovered from COVID-19.

The chain recombines TRBV5-1 with TRBJ1-2; TRBD1 agrees at 9 bases. Germline V CDR1 and CDR2: SGHRS, YFSETQ. The CDR3 totals 15 residues. Trimming cost V 4 bases and J 6 bases; bases outside gene matches: 10. The CDR3 sequence: CASSTTGTGGNGYTF. The CDR3 nucleotides read TGCGCCAGCAGCACAACGGGCACAGGGGGCAATGGCTACACCTTC.

The rearrangement uses TRBV5-1 and TRBJ1-1; D perhaps matches TRBD1 (6 bases). CDR1 and CDR2 from the germline V gene are SGHRS and YFSETQ. The CDR3 spans 14 residues. Trimming cost V 4 bases and J 1 base, with 11 bases left between them. The DNA for the CDR3 is TGCGCCAGCAGCGACACACAGGGGAACACTGAAGCTTTCTTT. Translating it yields CASSDTQGNTEAFF. The full variable domain, in which reference TRBV5-1 and TRBJ1-1 provide the parts outside the CDR3, is KAGVTQTPRYLIKTRGQQVTLSCSPISGHRSVSWYQQTPGQGLQFLFEYFSETQRNKGNFPGRFSGRQFSNSRSEMNVSTLELGDSALYLCASSDTQGNTEAFFGQGTRLTVV.

The rearrangement links TRBV7-3 to TRBJ2-1; a possible D gene is TRBD1 (6 bases). With 1 base removed from V and 8 bases from J, the gap between germline ends came to 15 bases. Per the germline V gene, CDR1 is SGHTA and CDR2 is FQGTGA. CDR3 length: 15 amino acids. CDR3 DNA: TGTGCCAGCAGCTTAATGGGGGCCGGGTCCGATGAGCAGTTCTTC. It codes for CASSLMGAGSDEQFF.

The chain recombines TRBV28 with TRBJ2-3; 7 nucleotides align to TRBD2. This CDR3 has 14 residues. V shed 2 bases and J 1 base; nucleotides not matched to a gene: 0. From germline, CDR1 is MDHEN and CDR2 SYDVKM. This CDR3 is CASSLAGGTDTQYF. For the CDR3, the DNA is TGTGCCAGCAGTTTAGCGGGGGGCACAGATACGCAGTATTTT.

The chain carries TRBV18 and TRBJ1-1; 10 bases line up with TRBD1. Germline assignment: CDR1 KGHSH and CDR2 LQKENI. J lost 1 base, V lost 4 bases, and 9 bases had no gene match. This CDR3 is built from 17 residues. In nucleotides, the CDR3 is TGTGCCAGCTCACGAGACAGGGGGCGGGTGGGGAACACTGAAGCTTTCTTT. Translation gives CASSRDRGRVGNTEAFF.

The chain uses TRBV15 and TRBJ1-5, with D uncertain. V dropped 2 bases and J dropped 7 bases, with 18 bases sitting between them. The length of the CDR3 is 16 residues. CDR1 is LNHNV and CDR2 is YYDKDF in the germline V gene (reference sequence). The CDR3 here is CATSRPSLLGEQPQHF. The CDR3 DNA reads TGTGCCACCAGCAGACCCTCCTTACTTGGGGAGCAGCCCCAGCATTTT. The variable domain in full, completed from reference TRBV15 and TRBJ1-5, reads DAMVIQNPRYQVTQFGKPVTLSCSQTLNHNVMYWYQQKSSQAPKLLFHYYDKDFNNEADTPDNFQSRRPNTSFCFLDIRSPGLGDTAMYLCATSRPSLLGEQPQHFGDGTRLSIL.

V is TRBV12-3 or TRBV12-4 and J is TRBJ1-2, with 7 bases identical to TRBD1. The CDR3 has 13 residues. The trim removed 2 bases at V and 7 bases at J, leaving 4 bases unmatched. In DNA form, the CDR3 reads TGTGCCAGCAGTTTACAGGGGGGTAGTGGCTACACCTTC. Translating it yields CASSLQGGSGYTF.

The chain employs TRBV7-9 and TRBJ1-1; perhaps TRBD1 as D (6 bases). CDR1 and CDR2 from the germline V gene are SEHNR and FQNEAQ (reference sequence). The CDR3 runs to 15 residues. V gave up 1 base and J gave up 2 bases, with 11 bases separating them. The CDR3 sequence: CASSLGRTENTEAFF. The CDR3 DNA sequence: TGTGCCAGCAGCTTAGGCAGGACAGAAAACACTGAAGCTTTCTTT.

The chain combines TRBV3-1 (or the pseudogene TRBV3-2) with TRBJ1-1; perhaps TRBD1 as D (6 bases). V was cut by 0 bases and J by 1 base, with 9 bases left in between. Germline CDR1 and CDR2: LGHDT and YNNKEL (reference sequence). This CDR3 spans 15 amino acids. The CDR3 region has the DNA TGTGCCAGCAGCCAAGATCAACAGGGGAACACTGAAGCTTTCTTT. It codes for CASSQDQQGNTEAFF.

This clone showed up just once. The chain combines TRBV30 with TRBJ1-2; D gene unclear. Germline values: CDR1 GTSNPN, CDR2 SVGIG (reference sequence). Trimming shortened V by 4 bases and J by 8 bases, and 11 bases separated the two germline ends. This CDR3 comprises 11 residues. CDR3: CAWNEGRGYTF. CDR3 DNA sequence: TGTGCCTGGAACGAAGGGAGAGGCTACACCTTC.

The chain is built from TRBV3-1 (or the pseudogene TRBV3-2) and TRBJ1-2, with 7 bases aligning to TRBD1. Germline V gives CDR1 LGHDT, CDR2 YNNKEL (reference sequence). V lost 5 bases, J lost 7 bases, and 4 bases stayed unmatched. The length of the CDR3 is 12 residues. CDR3 residues: CASSFTGAGYTF. The CDR3 nucleotides are TGTGCCAGCAGCTTCACAGGGGCTGGCTACACCTTC.

The V call is TRBV19, the J call TRBJ2-3; 9 nucleotides agree with TRBD2. J lost 0 bases, V lost 5 bases, and 3 bases had no gene match. The germline V gene has CDR1 LNHDA and CDR2 SQIVND (reference sequence). The CDR3 is 15 residues long. CDR3 nucleotide sequence: TGTGCCAGTAGTGGCGGGGGGGCGAGCACAGATACGCAGTATTTT. Translating gives CASSGGGASTDTQYF. Full variable domain (outside the CDR3, taken from reference TRBV19 and TRBJ2-3): DGGITQSPKYLFRKEGQNVTLSCEQNLNHDAMYWYRQDPGQGLRLIYYSQIVNDFQKGDIAEGYSVSREKKESFPLTVTSAQKNPTAFYLCASSGGGASTDTQYFGPGTRLTVL.

The rearrangement uses TRBV4-1 and TRBJ1-1, with D possibly matching TRBD1 (6 bases). The CDR3 loop spans 13 amino acids. Germline CDR1 is MGHRA and CDR2 is YSYEKL. V was cut by 6 bases and J by 5 bases, with 13 bases left in between. CDR3 protein: CASRTQGKTEAFF. As DNA, the CDR3 is TGCGCCAGCAGGACCCAGGGGAAAACTGAAGCTTTCTTT.

The V gene is TRBV28, the J gene TRBJ1-1; D is unclear. This CDR3 has 15 amino acids. Germline CDR1 reads MDHEN; CDR2 reads SYDVKM. V was pared by 8 bases and J by 2 bases, with 18 bases between. In DNA, the CDR3 is TGTGCCAGCGGTCTAGGTGGGGAGCTAAACACTGAAGCTTTCTTT. Translating gives CASGLGGELNTEAFF.

The chain joins TRBV2 to TRBJ1-2, with D possibly matching TRBD1 (6 bases). V was trimmed by 10 bases and J by 4 bases, leaving 13 bases between them. In germline, CDR1 is SNHLY, CDR2 FYNNEI. This CDR3 contains 12 residues. DNA of the CDR3: TGTGCCACAAACAGGGTCGGCTATGGCTACACCTTC. This encodes CATNRVGYGYTF.

The V gene is TRBV19, the J gene TRBJ1-1; D uncertain. Germline values: CDR1 LNHDA, CDR2 SQIVND (reference sequence). CDR3 length equals 14 residues. Trimming cost V 6 bases and J 4 bases, with 15 bases left between them. CDR3 DNA: TGTGCCAGTAGACCGCCCGGACTAGGCACTGAAGCTTTCTTT. Translation gives CASRPPGLGTEAFF.

This clone is a singleton in its sample. The chain is built from TRBV11-3 and TRBJ1-1; D not resolved. The V end was cut by 4 bases, the J end by 5 bases, with 11 bases between. From germline, CDR1 is SGHNT and CDR2 YENEEA. There are 13 residues in the CDR3. As DNA, the CDR3 is TGTGCCAGCAGCTCGGGGTTTGGAACTGAAGCTTTCTTT. The encoded protein is CASSSGFGTEAFF.

The chain couples TRBV27 to TRBJ2-3; 15 nucleotides line up with TRBD2. CDR3 length: 14 amino acids. V shed 5 bases, J shed 10 bases, and the junction held 4 bases outside the gene matches. CDR1 is MNHEY, CDR2 SMNVEV, per germline (reference sequence). The CDR3 DNA sequence: TGTGCCAGCAGTGGAGGGACTAGCGGGGGGCCGCAGTATTTT. Its translation: CASSGGTSGGPQYF.

V usage is TRBV4-3 and J usage is TRBJ2-5; 9 nucleotides line up with TRBD2. The CDR3 loop spans 14 amino acids. Germline CDR1 is LGHNA and CDR2 is YSLEER. The trim removed 2 bases at V and 5 bases at J, leaving 3 bases unmatched. The DNA of the CDR3 is TGCGCCAGCAGCCAAAGCGGGGGGCGGGAGACCCAGTACTTC. It specifies CASSQSGGRETQYF.

The chain uses TRBV19 and TRBJ1-6, with 9 bases fitting TRBD1. The ends lost 5 bases at V and 14 bases at J; junction bases unmatched: 16. Germline V CDR1 and CDR2: LNHDA, SQIVND (reference sequence). The length of the CDR3 is 16 residues. The chain's CDR3 is CASSFTGTGIGLALHF. The CDR3 DNA follows: TGTGCCAGTAGTTTCACCGGGACAGGGATCGGTCTGGCCCTCCACTTT. The full variable domain, in which reference TRBV19 and TRBJ1-6 provide the parts outside the CDR3, is DGGITQSPKYLFRKEGQNVTLSCEQNLNHDAMYWYRQDPGQGLRLIYYSQIVNDFQKGDIAEGYSVSREKKESFPLTVTSAQKNPTAFYLCASSFTGTGIGLALHFGNGTRLTVT.

V usage is TRBV2 and J usage is TRBJ1-2, with TRBD1 matching over 9 bases. The CDR3 consists of 14 residues. Germline-derived CDR1 and CDR2 are SNHLY and FYNNEI. With V trimmed by 6 bases and J by 7 bases, 9 bases remained unmatched. This chain's CDR3 is CASRRGQGAAGYTF. The CDR3 nucleotides read TGTGCCAGCAGGAGGGGACAGGGAGCCGCTGGCTACACCTTC.

V and J are TRBV7-8 and TRBJ1-1; 7 bases match TRBD1. Trimming took 7 bases from V and 4 from J; bases not matched to a gene: 6. The germline gives CDR1 SGHVS, CDR2 FQNEAQ. The CDR3 runs to 13 residues. In DNA, the CDR3 is TGTGCCAGCAAGGAGGGGGCGGGCACTGAAGCTTTCTTT. It codes for CASKEGAGTEAFF.

The V call is TRBV28, the J call TRBJ1-6; 9 bases are shared with TRBD1. Germline CDR1 reads MDHEN; CDR2 reads SYDVKM. This CDR3 region has 15 residues. The junction had 6 bases not matched to a gene; V was cut back by 4 bases and J by 8 bases. The DNA for the CDR3 is TGTGCCAGCAGTTCACAGGGGGCGAGGGATTCACCCCTCCACTTT. This sequence encodes CASSSQGARDSPLHF.

J is TRBJ2-7 and V is TRBV5-4; 12 nucleotides line up with TRBD1. The CDR3 spans 15 residues. Trimming removed 2 bases from V and 7 bases from J; junction bases left unmatched: 7. Germline values: CDR1 SGHNT, CDR2 YYREEE (reference sequence). The CDR3 protein is CASSFYGTGGWEQYF. The DNA for the CDR3 is TGTGCCAGCAGCTTTTATGGGACAGGGGGCTGGGAGCAGTACTTC. The full variable domain, rest sourced from reference TRBV5-4 and TRBJ2-7, is ETGVTQSPTHLIKTRGQQVTLRCSSQSGHNTVSWYQQALGQGPQFIFQYYREEENGRGNFPPRFSGLQFPNYSSELNVNALELDDSALYLCASSFYGTGGWEQYFGPGTRLTVT.

This clone has a single count. The chain is built from TRBV28 and TRBJ1-4; D is possibly TRBD1 (5 bases). This CDR3 comprises 14 residues. V was trimmed by 3 bases and J by 3 bases, leaving 8 bases between them. The germline V gene has CDR1 MDHEN and CDR2 SYDVKM. Here the CDR3 reads CASSFRVSNEKLFF. CDR3 nucleotide sequence: TGTGCCAGCAGTTTCAGGGTCTCTAATGAAAAACTGTTTTTT.

The chain links TRBV28 to TRBJ1-2; TRBD1 might be the D (5 bases). Germline V gives CDR1 MDHEN, CDR2 SYDVKM. The V gene lost 10 bases and the J gene lost 1 base, with 10 bases spanning the gap. There are 12 residues in the CDR3. The CDR3 loop reads CAILDNNYGYTF. CDR3 nucleotides: TGTGCCATCTTGGACAATAACTATGGCTACACCTTC.

The chain has TRBV27 and TRBJ2-3; no firm D call. The CDR3 has 15 residues. V gave up 4 bases and J gave up 5 bases, with 16 bases separating them. CDR1 and CDR2 from the germline V gene are MNHEY and SMNVEV (reference sequence). In DNA form, the CDR3 reads TGTGCCAGCAGTTCCTTAGCCCCGGCTAAAGATACGCAGTATTTT. Translation: CASSSLAPAKDTQYF.

The chain couples TRBV4-2 to TRBJ1-2; 7 bases line up with TRBD1. Germline assignment: CDR1 LGHNA and CDR2 YNFKEQ. The CDR3 has 15 residues. V dropped 2 bases and J dropped 8; count of bases not matched to a gene: 11. The CDR3 nucleotides read TGTGCCAGCAGCCAACCTCGACAGGGAACAAACGGCTACACCTTC. It codes for CASSQPRQGTNGYTF.

This clone was detected a few times. This sequence joins TRBV29-1 and TRBJ1-1; perhaps TRBD1 as D (6 bases). Germline loops: CDR1 SQVTM, CDR2 ANQGSEA. V was shortened by 5 bases and J by 0 bases, with 10 bases between the two germline ends. The CDR3 covers 13 residues. The CDR3 protein is CSVQGQLNTEAFF. The CDR3 nucleotides are TGCAGCGTTCAGGGACAACTGAACACTGAAGCTTTCTTT.

The rearrangement joins TRBV4-3 to TRBJ2-7; 9 positions match TRBD1. Germline-derived CDR1 and CDR2 are LGHNA and YSLEER. After removal of 2 bases from V and 1 base from J, the junction contained 9 bases not matched to a gene. This CDR3 is 17 amino acids long. In DNA form, the CDR3 reads TGCGCCAGCAGCCAAACTCTCCGGGGACAGGGATCCTACGAGCAGTACTTC. Translation gives CASSQTLRGQGSYEQYF.